This T cell receptor (beta chain) was captured by sequencing in a study of early T cells in non-severe SARS-CoV-2 infection. TCRdb reanalysed the 5' RACE reads using MiXCR and keeps one entry per CDR3 protein. The table has about 88,000 distinct CDR3 sequences, 15% seen once. Germline assignment: CDR1 KGHSH and CDR2 LQKENI. With 3 bases removed from V and 3 bases from J, the gap between germline ends came to 14 bases. CDR3 length equals 15 residues. This chain uses TRBV18 with TRBJ1-1, with D maybe TRBD1 (5 bases). The specimen was whole blood. The receptor was derived from an adult who was a healthcare worker with PCR-confirmed SARS-CoV-2 infection or an uninfected control (not recorded which). The chain's CDR3 is CASSPRSRVDTEAFF. In DNA form, the CDR3 reads TGTGCCAGCTCACCCCGTTCCAGGGTTGACACTGAAGCTTTCTTT.